The source of this T cell receptor beta chain is a study of T-cell reconstitution after alpha-beta-depleted transplantation in children. CDR1 is LGHNA and CDR2 is YNFKEQ in the germline V gene. The CDR3 contains 14 residues. V gave up 0 bases and J gave up 6 bases, with 8 bases separating them. The authors prepared the TCRbeta library with unique molecular identifiers. A single record per CDR3 protein comes from TCRdb applying MiXCR to the PCR reads. The sample lists hundreds of thousands of distinct CDR3 sequences, 10% occurring once. In its sample, this clonotype was seen many times. V and J are TRBV4-2 and TRBJ2-2; D ambiguous. The receptor's source is a child under 10 years old with inherited bone marrow failure, due to receive a stem cell transplant. The material sequenced was PBMCs, taken before TCRalphabeta/CD19-depleted stem cell transplant. The CDR3 nucleotides are TGTGCCAGCAGCCAAGATCAGTCTCCCGGGGAGCTGTTTTTT. Its translation: CASSQDQSPGELFF.